The rows below give T cell receptor beta chains drawn from one sample of a study of response to subunit inactivated influenza vaccine. TCRdb reprocessed the RT-PCR reads via MiXCR and lists one record per CDR3 protein. The table has some 520,000 distinct CDR3 sequences, approximately 17% seen once. Specimen: CD4+ T cells sorted from PBMCs, collected about 24 months after vaccination. The source of these receptors is a man between 50 and 75 years old who received an inactivated influenza vaccine. Both conserved end residues are part of each CDR3. The D gene is left open where the match is weak. The size field is filled for only some rows; it gives once, few, many or a size class.

J | D | size | V | CDR3 | DNA
TRBJ2-5 | - | few | TRBV7-9 | CASSLLQSQETQYF | TGTGCCAGCAGCTTATTACAGAGCCAAGAGACCCAGTACTTC
TRBJ2-3 | TRBD1 | once | TRBV4-3 | CASSLTGDTDTQYF | TGCGCCAGCAGCCTTACAGGGGATACAGATACGCAGTATTTT
TRBJ1-5 | - | many | TRBV28 | CASSSYQPQHF | TGTGCCAGCAGTTCCTATCAGCCCCAGCATTTT
TRBJ2-1 | - | few | TRBV18 | CASSFAPHNEQFF | TGTGCCAGCTCATTTGCCCCTCACAATGAGCAGTTCTTC
TRBJ1-2 | TRBD1 | many | TRBV15 | CATSPGQPYYGYTF | TGTGCCACCTCCCCGGGACAGCCTTACTATGGCTACACCTTC
TRBJ1-1 | - | few | TRBV18 | CASSPLGAQTEAFF | TGTGCCAGCTCACCACTGGGGGCGCAGACTGAAGCTTTCTTT
TRBJ1-4 | - | - | TRBV6-1 | CASSELAGNEKLFF | TGTGCCAGCAGTGAATTGGCAGGAAATGAAAAACTGTTTTTT
TRBJ2-7 | - | - | TRBV6-6 | CASTGTPRVKQYF | TGTGCCAGTACCGGGACTCCCAGGGTGAAGCAGTACTTC
TRBJ1-6 | - | few | TRBV18 | CASSQGFGSPLHF | TGTGCCAGCTCACAGGGGTTTGGGTCACCCCTCCACTTT
TRBJ2-3 | - | - | TRBV28 | CASSSRSSGVSTDTQYF | TGTGCCAGCAGTTCGCGATCGAGCGGAGTGAGCACAGATACGCAGTATTTT
TRBJ2-7 | - | - | TRBV4-2 | CASSQVSRGWYYEQYF | TGTGCCAGCAGCCAAGTGAGCCGGGGATGGTACTACGAGCAGTACTTC
TRBJ2-7 | - | - | TRBV3-1 | CASSHQGIGYEQYF | TGTGCCAGCAGCCATCAGGGTATTGGCTACGAGCAGTACTTC
TRBJ1-1 | TRBD1 | - | TRBV6-1 | CASSPHRGVTEAFF | TGTGCCAGCAGTCCCCACAGGGGGGTAACTGAAGCTTTCTTT
TRBJ2-5 | TRBD2 | few | TRBV12-3/TRBV12-4 | CASSTGTSGRAVQETQYF | TGTGCCAGCAGCACAGGGACTAGCGGGAGGGCCGTACAAGAGACCCAGTACTTC
TRBJ1-1 | TRBD1 | few | TRBV28 | CASSSADRLNTEAFF | TGTGCCAGCAGCTCCGCGGACAGGTTAAACACTGAAGCTTTCTTT
TRBJ1-1 | TRBD1 | few | TRBV7-2 | CASSLIGGQGSNTEAFF | TGTGCCAGCAGCTTAATTGGGGGACAGGGGTCGAACACTGAAGCTTTCTTT
TRBJ2-1 | - | few | TRBV4-3 | CASSQDLGVSYNEQFF | TGCGCCAGCAGCCAAGATTTAGGGGTGTCCTACAATGAGCAGTTCTTC
TRBJ2-2 | - | - | TRBV7-9 | CASSIAILAGELFF | TGTGCCAGCAGCATTGCCATATTAGCCGGGGAGCTGTTTTTT
TRBJ2-7 | - | few | TRBV9 | CASSVGPHYEQYF | TGTGCCAGCAGCGTTGGACCCCACTACGAGCAGTACTTC
TRBJ2-3 | TRBD2 | few | TRBV11-2 | CASRVSGGRDTQYF | TGTGCCAGCAGGGTTAGCGGGGGCCGAGATACGCAGTATTTT
TRBJ1-2 | - | many | TRBV12-3/TRBV12-4 | CASSLGIGSVYGYTF | TGTGCCAGCAGTTTAGGGATAGGGAGTGTCTATGGCTACACCTTC
TRBJ2-1 | - | - | TRBV2 | CASGRDGPYNEQFF | TGTGCCAGCGGACGGGACGGACCCTACAATGAGCAGTTCTTC
TRBJ2-7 | TRBD1 | few | TRBV27 | CASSLNRQGRKYF | TGTGCCAGCAGCTTAAATCGACAGGGGAGAAAGTACTTC
TRBJ2-1 | - | - | TRBV9 | CASSVAGLGYNEQFF | TGTGCCAGCAGCGTAGCAGGACTGGGCTACAATGAGCAGTTCTTC
TRBJ2-4 | - | - | TRBV6-2/TRBV6-3 | CASSYSNIQYF | TGTGCCAGCAGTTACTCGAACATTCAGTACTTC
TRBJ2-3 | - | - | TRBV5-1 | CASSLARNTQYF | TGCGCCAGCAGCTTGGCTCGAAATACGCAGTATTTT
TRBJ1-1 | - | few | TRBV4-2 | CASSQVGGAEAFF | TGTGCCAGCAGCCAAGTAGGGGGGGCTGAAGCTTTCTTT
TRBJ2-1 | - | few | TRBV18 | CASGRDDRKQFF | TGTGCCAGCGGACGTGATGACAGAAAACAGTTCTTC
TRBJ2-3 | - | - | TRBV20-1 | CSANGLTSTDTQYF | TGCAGTGCTAACGGGCTCACTAGCACAGATACGCAGTATTTT
TRBJ1-4 | TRBD1 | - | TRBV20-1 | CSARAPGTGFNEKLFF | TGCAGTGCTAGAGCCCCGGGGACAGGGTTTAATGAAAAACTGTTTTTT
TRBJ1-1 | - | few | TRBV12-3/TRBV12-4 | CASRSTGGTEAFF | TGTGCCAGCAGGTCCACGGGTGGTACTGAAGCTTTCTTT
TRBJ1-5 | - | few | TRBV6-1 | CASSGPGGNQPQHF | TGTGCCAGCAGTGGGCCTGGGGGCAATCAGCCCCAGCATTTT
TRBJ2-3 | TRBD2 | few | TRBV10-3 | CASIAGGRKDTQYF | TGTGCCAGCATAGCGGGGGGGCGAAAAGATACGCAGTATTTT
TRBJ1-2 | TRBD1 | - | TRBV11-2 | CASSLRQGPFSANYGYTF | TGTGCCAGCAGCCTTCGACAGGGGCCTTTTTCCGCTAACTATGGCTACACCTTC
TRBJ1-2 | TRBD1 | - | TRBV6-1 | CASRHQTGGDGYTF | TGTGCCAGCAGACACCAAACAGGGGGCGATGGCTACACCTTC
TRBJ2-1 | TRBD2 | few | TRBV4-3 | CASSQFVGTSNEQFF | TGCGCCAGCAGCCAATTCGTCGGGACTAGCAATGAGCAGTTCTTC
TRBJ2-6 | TRBD2 | few | TRBV11-2 | CASSLVGLAGGGANVLTF | TGTGCCAGCAGCTTAGTCGGACTAGCGGGAGGTGGGGCCAACGTCCTGACTTTC
TRBJ2-1 | - | few | TRBV5-1 | CASSLAEAGGNEQFF | TGCGCCAGCAGCTTGGCCGAGGCTGGCGGCAATGAGCAGTTCTTC
TRBJ2-7 | - | - | TRBV21-1 | CASSSTDRDTYEQYF | TGTGCCAGCAGCTCCACGGACAGGGATACCTACGAGCAGTACTTC
TRBJ2-3 | - | - | TRBV29-1 | CSVAATDTQYF | TGCAGCGTCGCCGCCACAGATACGCAGTATTTT
TRBJ2-7 | TRBD2 | - | TRBV9 | CASSVTPLAGGNEQYF | TGTGCCAGCAGCGTAACCCCACTAGCGGGAGGGAACGAGCAGTACTTC
TRBJ2-3 | TRBD2 | - | TRBV6-2/TRBV6-3 | CASSTGLAGPSTDTQYF | TGTGCCAGCAGTACCGGACTAGCGGGACCTAGCACAGATACGCAGTATTTT
TRBJ1-1 | - | - | TRBV19 | CASIRENTEAFF | TGTGCCAGTATTCGGGAGAACACTGAAGCTTTCTTT
TRBJ2-3 | - | - | TRBV7-2 | CASSLTRLGSTDTQYF | TGTGCCAGCAGCCTAACCAGACTAGGAAGCACAGATACGCAGTATTTT
TRBJ2-7 | - | - | TRBV15 | CATSSSSYEQYF | TGTGCCACCAGCTCCAGCTCCTACGAGCAGTACTTC
TRBJ2-5 | TRBD2 | - | TRBV7-9 | CASSPSGTRLQETQYF | TGTGCCAGCAGCCCGAGTGGGACTAGGTTGCAAGAGACCCAGTACTTC
TRBJ1-2 | - | - | TRBV7-2 | CASSFRLLEGYTF | TGTGCCAGCAGCTTTAGACTTCTGGAAGGCTACACCTTC
TRBJ2-1 | - | many | TRBV4-2 | CASSQGEASGTYNEQFF | TGTGCCAGCAGCCAAGGCGAAGCGAGCGGTACCTACAATGAGCAGTTCTTC
TRBJ2-4 | TRBD1 | - | TRBV4-3 | CASSQVEGALAKNIQYF | TGCGCCAGCAGCCAAGTAGAGGGGGCGTTAGCCAAAAACATTCAGTACTTC
TRBJ1-2 | - | few | TRBV29-1 | CSVNSGGSYGYTF | TGCAGCGTCAACAGCGGGGGATCCTATGGCTACACCTTC
TRBJ2-3 | - | - | TRBV30 | CACSGTYLSTDTQYF | TGTGCCTGTTCCGGGACTTACCTTAGCACAGATACGCAGTATTTT
TRBJ1-2 | - | many | TRBV7-8 | CASGRDGRYGYTF | TGTGCCAGCGGACGGGACGGTCGCTATGGCTACACCTTC
TRBJ1-3 | - | - | TRBV12-3/TRBV12-4 | CASSQTQGGNTIYF | TGTGCCAGCAGTCAGACCCAGGGTGGAAACACCATATATTTT
TRBJ1-5 | - | - | TRBV7-2 | CASSSLGGGMGPQHF | TGTGCCAGCAGCTCCCTCGGCGGGGGGATGGGGCCCCAGCATTTT
TRBJ2-1 | - | - | TRBV20-1 | CSASRQTYNEQFF | TGCAGTGCTTCGAGACAGACCTACAATGAGCAGTTCTTC